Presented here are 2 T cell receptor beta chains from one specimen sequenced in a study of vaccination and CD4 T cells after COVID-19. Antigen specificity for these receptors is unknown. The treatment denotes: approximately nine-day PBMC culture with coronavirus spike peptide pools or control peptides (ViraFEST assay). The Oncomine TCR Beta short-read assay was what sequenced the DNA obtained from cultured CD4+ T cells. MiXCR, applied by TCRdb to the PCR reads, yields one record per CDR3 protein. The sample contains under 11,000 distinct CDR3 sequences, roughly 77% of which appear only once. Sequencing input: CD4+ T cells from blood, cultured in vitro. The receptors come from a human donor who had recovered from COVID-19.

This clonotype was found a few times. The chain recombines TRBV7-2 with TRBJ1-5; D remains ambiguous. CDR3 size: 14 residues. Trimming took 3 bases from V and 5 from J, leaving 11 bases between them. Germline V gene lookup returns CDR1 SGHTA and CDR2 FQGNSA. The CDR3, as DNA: TGTGCCAGCAGCTTTACCTTTGGGGATCAGCCCCAGCATTTT. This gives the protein CASSFTFGDQPQHF.

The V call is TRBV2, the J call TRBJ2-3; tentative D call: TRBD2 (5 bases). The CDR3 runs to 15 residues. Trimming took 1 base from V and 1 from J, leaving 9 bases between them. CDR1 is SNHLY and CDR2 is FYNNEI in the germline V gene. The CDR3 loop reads CASSEEAVRTDTQYF. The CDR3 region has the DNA TGTGCCAGCAGTGAAGAAGCGGTACGCACAGATACGCAGTATTTT.